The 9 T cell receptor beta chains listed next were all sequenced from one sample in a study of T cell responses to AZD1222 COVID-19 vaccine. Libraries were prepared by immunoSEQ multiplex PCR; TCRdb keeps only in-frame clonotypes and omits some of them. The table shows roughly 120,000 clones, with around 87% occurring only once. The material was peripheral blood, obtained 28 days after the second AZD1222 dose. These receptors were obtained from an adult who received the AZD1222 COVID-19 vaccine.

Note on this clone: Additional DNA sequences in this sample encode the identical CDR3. The CDR3 sequence is CAWSVRRSSGNTIYF. The CDR3 coding sequence is TGTGCCTGGAGTGTACGGCGGAGCTCTGGAAACACCATATATTTT. J is TRBJ1-3 and V is TRBV30; D is unclear. The CDR3 consists of 15 residues. V lost 0 bases, J lost 0 bases, and 9 bases lay in between. In germline, CDR1 is GTSNPN, CDR2 SVGIG (reference sequence).

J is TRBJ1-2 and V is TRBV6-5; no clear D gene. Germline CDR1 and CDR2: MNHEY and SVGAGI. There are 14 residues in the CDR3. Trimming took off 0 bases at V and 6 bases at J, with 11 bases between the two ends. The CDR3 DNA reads TGTGCCAGCAGTTACTCGGGTTCTTTTCATGGCTACACCTTC. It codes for CASSYSGSFHGYTF.

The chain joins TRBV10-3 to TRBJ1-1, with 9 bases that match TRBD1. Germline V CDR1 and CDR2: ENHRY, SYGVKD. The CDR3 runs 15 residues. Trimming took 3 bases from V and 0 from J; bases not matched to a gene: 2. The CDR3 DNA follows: TGTGCCATCAGTGACCGGGACAGGGTGAACACTGAAGCTTTCTTT. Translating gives CAISDRDRVNTEAFF.

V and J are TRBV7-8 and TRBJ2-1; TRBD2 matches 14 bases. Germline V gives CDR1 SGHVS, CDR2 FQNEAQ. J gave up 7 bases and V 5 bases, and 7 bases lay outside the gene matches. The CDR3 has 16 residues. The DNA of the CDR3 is TGTGCCAGCAGCCGAGGGGGGACTAGCGGGAGTAATGAGCAGTTCTTC. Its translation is CASSRGGTSGSNEQFF.

In DNA form, the CDR3 reads TGCGCCAGCAGCCAGAGGACAGGGAACACTGAAGCTTTCTTT. Residues: CASSQRTGNTEAFF. The chain uses TRBV4-3 and TRBJ1-1, with TRBD1 matching 7 bases. Unmatched junction bases numbered 2, after V lost 3 bases and J lost 1 base. The CDR3 spans 14 residues. CDR1 LGHNA and CDR2 YSLEER come from the germline V gene.

The CDR3 protein is CASRPSGGRWETQYF. DNA of the CDR3: TGTGCCAGCAGACCTAGCGGGGGGAGATGGGAGACCCAGTACTTC. The chain employs TRBV6-2 or TRBV6-3 and TRBJ2-5, with 11 positions matching TRBD2. This CDR3 region has 15 residues. The germline CDR1 and CDR2 sequences are MNHEY and SVGEGT. The trim removed 6 bases at V and 5 bases at J, leaving 8 bases unmatched.

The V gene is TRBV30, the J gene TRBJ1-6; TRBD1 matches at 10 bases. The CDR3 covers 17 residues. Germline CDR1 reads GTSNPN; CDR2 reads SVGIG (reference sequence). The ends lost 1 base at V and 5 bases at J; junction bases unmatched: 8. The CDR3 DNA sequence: TGTGCCTGGAGTGATGTCGACAGGGGGCACGATAATTCACCCCTCCACTTT. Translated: CAWSDVDRGHDNSPLHF.

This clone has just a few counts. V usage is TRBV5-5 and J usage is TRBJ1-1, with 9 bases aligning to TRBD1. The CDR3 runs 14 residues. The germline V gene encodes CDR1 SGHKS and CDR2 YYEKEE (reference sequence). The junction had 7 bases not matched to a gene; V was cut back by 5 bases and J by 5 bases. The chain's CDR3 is CASSKRDRETEAFF. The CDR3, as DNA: TGTGCCAGCAGTAAGCGGGACAGGGAGACTGAAGCTTTCTTT.

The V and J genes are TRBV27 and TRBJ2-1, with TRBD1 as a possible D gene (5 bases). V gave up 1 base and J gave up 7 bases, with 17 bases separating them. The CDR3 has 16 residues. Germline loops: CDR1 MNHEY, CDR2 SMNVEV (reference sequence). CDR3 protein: CASSLWQGSRLNEQFF. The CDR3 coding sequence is TGTGCCAGCAGTTTATGGCAGGGTTCCCGGTTGAATGAGCAGTTCTTC.